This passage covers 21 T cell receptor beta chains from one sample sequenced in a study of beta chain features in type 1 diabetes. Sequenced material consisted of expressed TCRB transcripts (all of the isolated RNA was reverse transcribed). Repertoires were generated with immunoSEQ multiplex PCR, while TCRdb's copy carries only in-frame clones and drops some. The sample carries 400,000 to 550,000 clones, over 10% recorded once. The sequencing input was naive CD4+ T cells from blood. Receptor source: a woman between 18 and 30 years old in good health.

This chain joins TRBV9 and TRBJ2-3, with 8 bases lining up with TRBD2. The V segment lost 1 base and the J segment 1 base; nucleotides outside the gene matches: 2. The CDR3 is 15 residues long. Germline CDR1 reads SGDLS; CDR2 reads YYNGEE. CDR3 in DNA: TGTGCCAGCAGCGTAAGAGCGGGGGGCACAGATACGCAGTATTTT. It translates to CASSVRAGGTDTQYF.

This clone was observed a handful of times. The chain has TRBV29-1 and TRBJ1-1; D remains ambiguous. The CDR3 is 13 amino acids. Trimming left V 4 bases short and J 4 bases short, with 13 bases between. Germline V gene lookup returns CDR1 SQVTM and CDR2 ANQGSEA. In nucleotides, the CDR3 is TGCAGCGTTGCGGCAGGTCTGGGCACTGAAGCTTTCTTT. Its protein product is CSVAAGLGTEAFF.

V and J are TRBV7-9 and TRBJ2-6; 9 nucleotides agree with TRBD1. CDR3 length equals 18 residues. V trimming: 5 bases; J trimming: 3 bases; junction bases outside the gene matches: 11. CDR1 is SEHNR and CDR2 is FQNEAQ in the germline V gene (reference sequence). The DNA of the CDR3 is TGTGCCAGCAGCCCCCGGACAGGGGAGGTCTTTGGGGCCAACGTCCTGACTTTC. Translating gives CASSPRTGEVFGANVLTF. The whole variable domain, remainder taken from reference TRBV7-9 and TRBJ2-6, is DTGVSQNPRHKITKRGQNVTFRCDPISEHNRLYWYRQTLGQGPEFLTYFQNEAQLEKSRLLSDRFSAERPKGSFSTLEIQRTEQGDSAMYLCASSPRTGEVFGANVLTFGAGSRLTVL.

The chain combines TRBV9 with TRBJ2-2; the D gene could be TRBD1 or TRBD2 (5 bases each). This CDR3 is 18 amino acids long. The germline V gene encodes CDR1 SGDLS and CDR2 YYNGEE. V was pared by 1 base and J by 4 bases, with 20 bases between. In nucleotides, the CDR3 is TGTGCCAGCAGCGTAAAGTTGGGGACCCCCCGGCGCACCGGGGAGCTGTTTTTT. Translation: CASSVKLGTPRRTGELFF.

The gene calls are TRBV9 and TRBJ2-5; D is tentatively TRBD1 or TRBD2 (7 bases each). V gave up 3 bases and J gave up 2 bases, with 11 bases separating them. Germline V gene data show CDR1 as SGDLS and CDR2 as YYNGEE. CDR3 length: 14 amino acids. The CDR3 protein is CASSAGGQQETQYF. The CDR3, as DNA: TGTGCCAGCAGCGCGGGGGGACAGCAAGAGACCCAGTACTTC.

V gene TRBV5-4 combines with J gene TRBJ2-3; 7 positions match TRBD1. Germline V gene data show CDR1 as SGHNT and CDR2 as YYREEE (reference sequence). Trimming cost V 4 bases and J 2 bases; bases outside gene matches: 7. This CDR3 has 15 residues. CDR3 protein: CASSLNRGVTDTQYF. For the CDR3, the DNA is TGTGCCAGCAGCCTCAACAGGGGCGTCACAGATACGCAGTATTTT.

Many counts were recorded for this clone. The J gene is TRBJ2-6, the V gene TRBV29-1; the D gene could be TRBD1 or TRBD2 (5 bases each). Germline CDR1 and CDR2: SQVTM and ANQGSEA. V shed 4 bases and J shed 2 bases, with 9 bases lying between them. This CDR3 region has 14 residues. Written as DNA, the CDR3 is TGCAGCGTTGCCCGGGGCACTGGGGCCAACGTCCTGACTTTC. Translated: CSVARGTGANVLTF.

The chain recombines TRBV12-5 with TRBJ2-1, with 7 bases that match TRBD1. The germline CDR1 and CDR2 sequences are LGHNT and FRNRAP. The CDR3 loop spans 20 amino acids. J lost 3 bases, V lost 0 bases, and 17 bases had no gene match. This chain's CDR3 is CASGLVLGATGSLNYNEQFF. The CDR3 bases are TGTGCTAGTGGTTTGGTACTGGGCGCGACAGGGTCCCTGAACTACAATGAGCAGTTCTTC. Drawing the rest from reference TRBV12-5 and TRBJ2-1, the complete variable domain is DARVTQTPRHKVTEMGQEVTMRCQPILGHNTVFWYRQTMMQGLELLAYFRNRAPLDDSGMPKDRFSAEMPDATLATLKIQPSEPRDSAVYFCASGLVLGATGSLNYNEQFFGPGTRLTVL.

The CDR3 spells CASSKGLPSGETQYF. In DNA form, the CDR3 reads TGTGCCAGCTCCAAAGGACTGCCTTCAGGAGAGACCCAGTACTTC. The chain is built from TRBV18 and TRBJ2-5, with D possibly TRBD2 on 5 matching bases. Trimming removed 6 bases from V and 4 bases from J, with 18 bases in between. In germline, CDR1 is KGHSH, CDR2 LQKENI. The CDR3 is 15 residues long.

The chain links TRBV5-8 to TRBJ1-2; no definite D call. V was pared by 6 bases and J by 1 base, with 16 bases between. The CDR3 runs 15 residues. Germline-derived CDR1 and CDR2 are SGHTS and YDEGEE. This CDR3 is CASTHKLRFNYGYTF. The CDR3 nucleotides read TGTGCCAGCACCCACAAGCTACGGTTTAACTATGGCTACACCTTC.

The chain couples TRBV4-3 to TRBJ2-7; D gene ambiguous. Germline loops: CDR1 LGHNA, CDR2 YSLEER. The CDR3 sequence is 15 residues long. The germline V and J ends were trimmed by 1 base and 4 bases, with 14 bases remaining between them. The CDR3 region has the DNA TGCGCCAGCAGCCAAGGCCCCACCTACTTTTACGAGCAGTACGTC. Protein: CASSQGPTYFYEQYV.

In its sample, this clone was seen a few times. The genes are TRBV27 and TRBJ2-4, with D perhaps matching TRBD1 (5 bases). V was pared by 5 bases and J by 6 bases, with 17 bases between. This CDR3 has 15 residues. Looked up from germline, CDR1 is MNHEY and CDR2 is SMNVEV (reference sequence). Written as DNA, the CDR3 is TGTGCCAGCAGTCCCCGATCCAGGGATGGAAACATTCAGTACTTC. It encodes CASSPRSRDGNIQYF.

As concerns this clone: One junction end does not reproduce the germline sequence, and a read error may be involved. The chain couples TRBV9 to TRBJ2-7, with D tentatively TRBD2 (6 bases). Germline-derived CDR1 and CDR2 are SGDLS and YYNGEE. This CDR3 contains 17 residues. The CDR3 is CASSARGGNLGSYEQYF. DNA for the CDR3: TGCGCCAGCAGCGCCCGGGGCGGGAACCTTGGGTCCTACGAGCAGTACTTC.

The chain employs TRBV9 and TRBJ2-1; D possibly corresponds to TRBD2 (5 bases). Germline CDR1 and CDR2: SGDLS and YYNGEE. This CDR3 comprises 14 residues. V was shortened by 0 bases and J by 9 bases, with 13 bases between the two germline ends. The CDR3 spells CASSVGDYLGEQFF. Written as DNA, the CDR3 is TGTGCCAGCAGCGTAGGTGACTACCTCGGTGAGCAGTTCTTC.

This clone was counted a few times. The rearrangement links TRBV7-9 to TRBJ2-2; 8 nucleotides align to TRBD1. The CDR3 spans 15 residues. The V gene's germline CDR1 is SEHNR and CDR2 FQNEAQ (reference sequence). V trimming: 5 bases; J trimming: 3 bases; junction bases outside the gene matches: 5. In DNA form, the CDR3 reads TGTGCCAGCAGCCGAGGACAGGGCTACACCGGGGAGCTGTTTTTT. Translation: CASSRGQGYTGELFF.

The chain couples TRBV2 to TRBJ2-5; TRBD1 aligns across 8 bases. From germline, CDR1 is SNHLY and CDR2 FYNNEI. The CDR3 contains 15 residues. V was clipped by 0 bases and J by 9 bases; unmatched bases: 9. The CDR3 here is CASSEALGQGPAQYF. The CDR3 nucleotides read TGTGCCAGCAGTGAAGCGCTTGGACAGGGACCGGCCCAGTACTTC.

CDR3 in amino acids: CASSVGPGEVYEQYF. In nucleotides, the CDR3 is TGTGCCAGCAGCGTAGGGCCAGGGGAGGTCTACGAGCAGTACTTC. The rearrangement joins TRBV9 to TRBJ2-7; perhaps D is TRBD1 or TRBD2 (6 bases each). Germline V lookup: CDR1 SGDLS, CDR2 YYNGEE. The CDR3 length is 15 residues. Trimming removed 0 bases at V and 3 bases at J, with 13 bases between.

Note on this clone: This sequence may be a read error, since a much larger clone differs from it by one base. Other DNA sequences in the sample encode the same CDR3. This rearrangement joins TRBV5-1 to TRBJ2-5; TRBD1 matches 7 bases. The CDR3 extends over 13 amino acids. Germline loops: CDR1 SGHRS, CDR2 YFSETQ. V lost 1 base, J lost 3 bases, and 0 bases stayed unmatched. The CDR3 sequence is CASSLQGEETQYF. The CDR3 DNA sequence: TGCGCCAGCAGCTTGCAGGGGGAAGAGACCCAGTACTTC.

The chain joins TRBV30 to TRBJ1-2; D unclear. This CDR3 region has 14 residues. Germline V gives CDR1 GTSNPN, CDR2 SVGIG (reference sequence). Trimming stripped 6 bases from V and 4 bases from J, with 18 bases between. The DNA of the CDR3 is TGTGCCTGTGGAACCGCAGGAGGAAGCTATGGCTACACCTTC. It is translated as CACGTAGGSYGYTF. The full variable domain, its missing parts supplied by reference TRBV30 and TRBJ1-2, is SQTIHQWPATLVQPVGSPLSLECTVEGTSNPNLYWYRQAAGRGLQLLFYSVGIGQISSEVPQNLSASRPQDRQFILSSKKLLLSDSGFYLCACGTAGGSYGYTFGSGTRLTVV.

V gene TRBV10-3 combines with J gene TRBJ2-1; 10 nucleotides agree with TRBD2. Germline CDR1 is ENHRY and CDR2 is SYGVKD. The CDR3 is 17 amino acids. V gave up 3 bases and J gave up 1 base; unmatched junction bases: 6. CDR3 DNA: TGTGCCATCAGTGAACCTAGCGGGAGCAGATCCTACAATGAGCAGTTCTTC. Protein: CAISEPSGSRSYNEQFF.

CDR3 in amino acids: CSVGTPGDTQYF. The CDR3 DNA is TGCAGCGTGGGGACTCCGGGAGATACGCAGTATTTT. This chain links TRBV29-1 with TRBJ2-3, with a weak D call TRBD2 (6 bases). Germline V CDR1 and CDR2: SQVTM, ANQGSEA. V lost 6 bases to trimming and J lost 5 bases, with 12 bases between them. The CDR3 contains 12 residues.